This T cell receptor beta chain originates from a study of blood T cell repertoires in COVID-19. About the research overall: Some COVID-19 samples were acute and others convalescent; all came from the United States, Italy and Spain. T cells, B-cell-depleted T cells, or PBMCs provided the cDNA or gDNA that served as material.

Patients from Seattle were sampled longitudinally, starting during active infection. Per the authors' pipeline: It was from reference gene primer amplification that nucleated cell counts were estimated. The method was immunoSEQ multiplex PCR; TCRdb's version includes in-frame clones alone and lacks a portion of them. V, J and clone size were drawn from that table, and D and trimming were deduced from the DNA. The sample records about 180,000 clones, roughly 83% being singletons. V was shortened by 6 bases and J by 3 bases, with 12 bases between the two germline ends. The CDR3 is made up of 14 amino acids. Per germline, CDR1 MDHEN and CDR2 SYDVKM.

Source material: peripheral blood. The clonotype originates from a woman aged 40-49 years with COVID-19, enrolled during active disease. V gene TRBV28 combines with J gene TRBJ1-3; the D gene is possibly TRBD1 (6 bases). The chain's CDR3 is CASRLNRDGNTIYF. CDR3 bases: TGTGCCAGCAGACTTAACAGGGATGGAAACACCATATATTTT.